The clone carrying this T cell receptor (beta chain) was recorded once. What it binds is not known. Using viral peptide pools, the ViraFEST assay grew out antigen-specific CD4+ T cells prior to sequencing. CD4+ T cells were isolated after about nine days of culture. Vaccinated participants had no history of SARS-CoV-2 infection and tested negative for nucleocapsid antibodies. TCRdb keeps only in-frame clones here, not all; method: immunoSEQ multiplex PCR. The sample includes roughly 20,000 clones, under 85% seen only once; the top ten take over 20%. The CDR3 contains 13 residues. The germline V and J ends were trimmed by 5 bases and 6 bases, with 12 bases remaining between them. Looked up from germline, CDR1 is MNHEY and CDR2 is SVGEGT. This sample is drawn from a study of vaccination effects on CD4 cells after COVID-19. Study in general: The cohort was immunized with two doses of either the BNT162b2 or mRNA-1273 vaccine. Notes on the study in general: Only a single clone (1 of 255 vaccine-induced clones in healthy vaccinees) cross-reacted with common cold coronaviruses. There was marked clonal contraction among infection- and vaccine-induced clones late after vaccination.

Sequences were derived from CD4+ T cells from PBMCs cultured with HCoV-NL63 spike peptides, sampled before COVID-19 vaccination. The V and J genes are TRBV6-2 or TRBV6-3 and TRBJ2-3; unclear D gene. The receptor was derived from a human donor who received a COVID-19 vaccine. The CDR3 sequence: CASSMNSGDTQYF. The CDR3 DNA reads TGTGCCAGCAGTATGAACTCCGGGGATACGCAGTATTTT.